This TCR beta chain was recorded in a study of tumor and adjacent non-tumor tissue in lung cancer (dated by TCRdb to between 2017 and 2018). Study-level background: Of the cohort, 11 to 12 patients had adenocarcinoma, 2 had squamous cell carcinoma and 1 had small cell lung cancer. The approximately 15 patients were aged roughly 30 to 85 years, included 10 men and 5 women, and had TNM stage I to III disease. Sequencing produced 100 million to 150 million productive TCRbeta reads in total, an average of approximately 4 million reads per sample. Using bulk TCRbeta repertoires from approximately 15 lung cancer patients, the study set lung tumor tissue side by side with matched distant non-tumor lung tissue. More than 25 paired specimens, one tumor and one normal lung sample per patient, were profiled by TCRbeta CDR3 sequencing. What the study reported, not specific to this receptor: The top 100 clones made up a significantly larger cumulative share of the repertoire in normal lung than in tumor tissue. TCR diversity (inverse Simpson) was significantly higher in tumor than in normal lung tissue (431.37 vs 166.20, P = 0.0075, Mann-Whitney U test). Only about 15 patients were in the cohort, and the authors stated that larger samples and more detailed clinical data are needed. Peripheral blood was not sequenced, so blood TCRbeta repertoires were not examined in the lung cancer patients of the study. Significantly higher TCR diversity was found in younger patients, and higher tumor TCR diversity was associated with shorter overall and disease-free survival. The sequencing platform is not named in the methods, and unique molecular identifiers are not mentioned.

Receptor amplification or capture employed multiplex PCR. TCRdb lists the instrument as Illumina HiSeq 2500. TCRbeta libraries were built by three rounds of nested PCR using primers (Table S4), following protocols modified from ARM-PCR. PCR products of 200-500 bp were gel-excised and purified with the QIAquick gel extraction kit before sequencing. Per the original workflow: Trimmomatic was used to clean the reads, FLASH was used to merge the reads into complete CDR3 sequences, and MiTCR was used to assign the reads to V(D)J germline segments. VDJtools was used to compute clonal diversity as the inverse Simpson's index. In-frame sequences without a premature stop codon were defined as productive reads. Using fastp at Q25 and MiXCR, TCRdb reprocessed the public reads and kept productive beta chains. A single entry per CDR3 protein holds the most common genes and DNA from its merged rows. TCRdb assigned the V and J calls; the authors' analysis was not used. This sample is represented by around 86,000 distinct CDR3 sequences; 55% to 80% of them were singletons. The ten top clones hold 8% to 10% of the sample.

RNA was extracted from bulk unsorted tissue and checked for quality with a NanoDrop ND-1000 and an Agilent 2100. All donors had newly diagnosed lung cancer, had not received prior chemotherapy, and were admitted for thoracic surgery in China between August and November 2014. Patients who had received previous radiotherapy or chemotherapy, or who had another concurrent cancer, were excluded from the study. Pieces of surgical tissue measuring roughly 1-2.2 cm3 were kept in RNAlater solution and held at -80 degrees C until needed. This clonotype has only one observation. The antigen this receptor binds is unknown. One junction end disagrees with the germline gene, perhaps due to a read error. This receptor was taken from a middle-aged woman with non-small cell lung cancer. Material: lung tumor tissue.

The nucleotides read TGTGTCAGCAGCTTGCCTCAGGGGGCCTATGGTTACATCTTC. This is translated as CVSSLPQGAYGYIF. The sequence links TRBV11-2 to TRBJ1-2, with 8 bases aligning to TRBD1. Taken from the germline V gene, the CDR1 and CDR2 loops are SGHAT and FQNNGV. The CDR3 goes from the cysteine to the phenylalanine over 14 residues. Only the CDR3 part of the read is kept: 42 bases, read in frame from the first base.